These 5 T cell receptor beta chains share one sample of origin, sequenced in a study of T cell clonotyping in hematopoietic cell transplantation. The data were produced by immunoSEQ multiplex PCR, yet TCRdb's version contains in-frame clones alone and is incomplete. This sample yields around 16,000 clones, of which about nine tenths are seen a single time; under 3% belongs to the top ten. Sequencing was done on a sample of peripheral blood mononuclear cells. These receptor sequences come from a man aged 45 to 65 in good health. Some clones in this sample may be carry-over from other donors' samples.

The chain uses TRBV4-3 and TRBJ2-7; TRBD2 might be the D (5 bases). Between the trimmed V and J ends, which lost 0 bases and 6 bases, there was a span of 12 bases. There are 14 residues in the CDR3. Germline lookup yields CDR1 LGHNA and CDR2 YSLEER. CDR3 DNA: TGCGCCAGCAGCCAAGATAGAGGGTCCGGCGAGCAGTACTTC. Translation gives CASSQDRGSGEQYF.

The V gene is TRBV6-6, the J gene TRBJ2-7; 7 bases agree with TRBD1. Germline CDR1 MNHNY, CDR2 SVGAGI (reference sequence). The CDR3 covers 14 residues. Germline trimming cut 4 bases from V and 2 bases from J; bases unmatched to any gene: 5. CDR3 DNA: TGTGCCAGCAGTTCCAACCAGGGGGCCTACGAGCAGTACTTC. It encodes CASSSNQGAYEQYF.

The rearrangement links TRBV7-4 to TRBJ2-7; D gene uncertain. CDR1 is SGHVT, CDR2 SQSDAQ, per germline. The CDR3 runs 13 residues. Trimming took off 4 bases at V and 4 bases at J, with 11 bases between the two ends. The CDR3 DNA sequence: TGTGCCAGCAGCTCAATCGGACCGTACGAGCAGTACTTC. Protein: CASSSIGPYEQYF. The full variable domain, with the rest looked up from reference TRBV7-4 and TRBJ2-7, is GAGVSQSPRYKVAKRGRDVALRCDSISGHVTLYWYRQTLGQGSEVLTYSQSDAQRDKSGRPSGRFSAERPERSVSTLKIQRTEQGDSAVYLCASSSIGPYEQYFGPGTRLTVT.

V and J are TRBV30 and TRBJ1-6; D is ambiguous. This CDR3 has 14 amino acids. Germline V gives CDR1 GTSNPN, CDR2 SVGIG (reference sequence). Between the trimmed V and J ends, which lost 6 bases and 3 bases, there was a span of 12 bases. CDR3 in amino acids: CACDNRDYNSPLHF. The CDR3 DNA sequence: TGTGCCTGCGATAACCGGGACTATAATTCACCCCTCCACTTT.

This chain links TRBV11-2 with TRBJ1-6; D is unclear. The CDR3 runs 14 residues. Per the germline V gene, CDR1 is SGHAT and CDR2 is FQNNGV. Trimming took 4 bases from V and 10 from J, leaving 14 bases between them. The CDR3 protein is CASSSIGERSPLHF. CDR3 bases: TGTGCCAGCAGCTCGATCGGGGAGAGGTCACCCCTCCACTTT. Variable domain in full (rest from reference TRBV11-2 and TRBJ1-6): EAGVAQSPRYKIIEKRQSVAFWCNPISGHATLYWYQQILGQGPKLLIQFQNNGVVDDSQLPKDRFSAERLKGVDSTLKIQPAKLEDSAVYLCASSSIGERSPLHFGNGTRLTVT.